Presented here are 26 T cell receptor beta chains from one specimen sequenced in a study of blood T cell repertoires in COVID-19. Sequencing used immunoSEQ multiplex PCR; TCRdb keeps in-frame clones, though not all of them. In the table there are about 150,000 clones, almost 85% of which are singletons. Sample: peripheral blood. These receptors all stem from a man younger than 35 with active or convalescent COVID-19.

The V gene is TRBV25-1, the J gene TRBJ2-1; a possible D gene is TRBD1 (5 bases). Germline V lookup: CDR1 MGHDK, CDR2 SYGVNS. The CDR3 totals 14 residues. The germline V and J ends were trimmed by 7 bases and 0 bases, with 10 bases remaining between them. DNA of the CDR3: TGTGCCAGCACCAAAGGGGTCTCCTACAATGAGCAGTTCTTC. It specifies CASTKGVSYNEQFF.

The rearrangement uses TRBV29-1 and TRBJ1-1; TRBD1 matches at 7 bases. This CDR3 contains 13 residues. Germline trimming cut 0 bases from V and 12 bases from J; bases unmatched to any gene: 10. Germline assignment: CDR1 SQVTM and CDR2 ANQGSEA. Written as DNA, the CDR3 is TGCAGCGTTGAAGAAACAGGGGTAATGAAGCCTTTCTTT. As protein: CSVEETGVMKPFF. Full variable domain (missing parts from reference TRBV29-1 and TRBJ1-1): SAVISQKPSRDICQRGTSLTIQCQVDSQVTMMFWYRQQPGQSLTLIATANQGSEATYESGFVIDKFPISRPNLTFSTLTVSNMSPEDSSIYLCSVEETGVMKPFFGQGTRLTVV.

This sequence joins TRBV11-2 and TRBJ2-7; 7 bases line up with TRBD1. Germline V lookup: CDR1 SGHAT, CDR2 FQNNGV. The CDR3 runs to 14 residues. With 7 bases clipped from V and 2 bases from J, the junction kept 8 bases outside the gene matches. Here the CDR3 reads CASTQKGQTYEQYF. The CDR3 bases are TGTGCCAGCACCCAAAAGGGACAGACCTACGAGCAGTACTTC.

The V call is TRBV2, the J call TRBJ2-3; TRBD2 matches at 12 bases. The CDR3 is 14 amino acids. The V gene end was trimmed by 5 bases and the J gene end by 3 bases; junction bases not matched to a gene: 0. CDR1 SNHLY and CDR2 FYNNEI come from the germline V gene. CDR3 sequence (DNA): TGTGCCAGCAGTACTAGCGGGGGGACAGATACGCAGTATTTT. Translated: CASSTSGGTDTQYF. Full variable domain (outside the CDR3, taken from reference TRBV2 and TRBJ2-3): EPEVTQTPSHQVTQMGQEVILRCVPISNHLYFYWYRQILGQKVEFLVSFYNNEISEKSEIFDDQFSVERPDGSNFTLKIRSTKLEDSAMYFCASSTSGGTDTQYFGPGTRLTVL.

The chain couples TRBV4-2 to TRBJ2-1, with 14 positions matching TRBD2. The ends lost 1 base at V and 6 bases at J; junction bases unmatched: 8. The CDR3 loop spans 18 amino acids. Germline CDR1 and CDR2: LGHNA and YNFKEQ. CDR3 amino acids: CASSQVTSGRATGNEQFF. The CDR3 DNA is TGTGCCAGCAGCCAAGTGACTAGCGGGAGGGCCACAGGCAATGAGCAGTTCTTC.

The rearrangement links TRBV28 to TRBJ1-5, with a weak D call TRBD1 (6 bases). Per germline, CDR1 MDHEN and CDR2 SYDVKM. The CDR3 spans 14 residues. V was trimmed by 5 bases and J by 4 bases, leaving 12 bases between them. Written as DNA, the CDR3 is TGTGCCAGCAGTCTGACTACAGGGAATCAGCCCCAGCATTTT. Protein: CASSLTTGNQPQHF. The full variable domain, with the rest looked up from reference TRBV28 and TRBJ1-5, is DVKVTQSSRYLVKRTGEKVFLECVQDMDHENMFWYRQDPGLGLRLIYFSYDVKMKEKGDIPEGYSVSREKKERFSLILESASTNQTSMYLCASSLTTGNQPQHFGDGTRLSIL.

The genes are TRBV15 and TRBJ1-4, with D uncertain. Trimming cost V 0 bases and J 7 bases, with 9 bases left between them. This CDR3 has 14 amino acids. The germline CDR1 and CDR2 sequences are LNHNV and YYDKDF (reference sequence). CDR3: CATSRESRREKLFF. The CDR3 DNA reads TGTGCCACCAGCAGAGAATCTAGGCGTGAAAAACTGTTTTTT.

The chain is built from TRBV19 and TRBJ2-1, with D possibly TRBD1 on 5 matching bases. Between the trimmed V and J ends, which lost 5 bases and 5 bases, there was a span of 19 bases. The germline CDR1 and CDR2 sequences are LNHDA and SQIVND (reference sequence). CDR3 length: 16 residues. The CDR3 sequence is CASSPFRAGPDNEQFF. As DNA, the CDR3 is TGTGCCAGTAGTCCCTTCCGGGCAGGGCCGGACAATGAGCAGTTCTTC.

The rearrangement uses TRBV4-3 and TRBJ2-1; TRBD2 agrees at 12 bases. With V trimmed by 0 bases and J by 5 bases, 8 bases remained unmatched. Germline CDR1 and CDR2: LGHNA and YSLEER. The CDR3 totals 18 residues. CDR3 bases: TGCGCCAGCAGCCAAGATGAGACTAGCGGGAGTCCCCACAATGAGCAGTTCTTC. This sequence encodes CASSQDETSGSPHNEQFF.

The sample holds one count of this clone. The rearrangement links TRBV7-2 to TRBJ1-5; the D is unclear. Germline V gene sequence: CDR1 SGHTA, CDR2 FQGNSA. CDR3 length equals 14 residues. Trimming cost V 5 bases and J 0 bases, with 8 bases left between them. CDR3 DNA: TGTGCCAGCAGCCTCTCTAATAGCAATCAGCCCCAGCATTTT. This sequence encodes CASSLSNSNQPQHF.

This chain joins TRBV3-1 (or the pseudogene TRBV3-2) and TRBJ2-3; no reliable D call. V was cut by 0 bases and J by 0 bases, with 10 bases left in between. The length of the CDR3 is 16 residues. Germline V gene data show CDR1 as LGHDT and CDR2 as YNNKEL (reference sequence). The CDR3: CASSQDQSASTDTQYF. CDR3 sequence (DNA): TGTGCCAGCAGCCAAGATCAGAGCGCAAGCACAGATACGCAGTATTTT.

This clone came up a few times. This sequence joins TRBV5-6 and TRBJ1-5, with 8 bases fitting TRBD1. The ends lost 3 bases at V and 5 bases at J; junction bases unmatched: 16. The CDR3 length is 18 residues. Germline-derived CDR1 and CDR2 are SGHDT and YYEEEE. CDR3 bases: TGTGCCAGCAGCTCCCAGGGTCGGACAGGGTTTGGCGATCAGCCCCAGCATTTT. It encodes CASSSQGRTGFGDQPQHF.

The sample holds one count of this clone. The genes are TRBV5-4 and TRBJ2-2; TRBD2 aligns across 8 bases. Germline CDR1 reads SGHNT; CDR2 reads YYREEE (reference sequence). V lost 4 bases and J lost 5; bases outside the gene matches: 7. The CDR3 is 15 amino acids. The CDR3 DNA follows: TGTGCCAGCAGCCGCCGGGGGGGCCGTACCGGGGAGCTGTTTTTT. Amino acids: CASSRRGGRTGELFF.

The chain combines TRBV2 with TRBJ2-7; TRBD2 agrees at 13 bases. The CDR3 contains 15 residues. V shed 8 bases, J shed 10 bases, and the junction held 14 bases outside the gene matches. CDR1 SNHLY and CDR2 FYNNEI come from the germline V gene. CDR3 sequence (DNA): TGTGCCAGCTCGACTAGCGGGGGGCTTCCTCTGGTTCAGTACTTC. Encoded protein: CASSTSGGLPLVQYF.

V usage is TRBV19 and J usage is TRBJ2-3; 13 bases map to TRBD2. The CDR3 is 19 residues long. The trim removed 5 bases at V and 0 bases at J, leaving 11 bases unmatched. CDR1 LNHDA and CDR2 SQIVND come from the germline V gene (reference sequence). CDR3 in DNA: TGTGCCAGTAGTTTCGGACTAGCGGGAGTTGACCCTAGCACAGATACGCAGTATTTT. It specifies CASSFGLAGVDPSTDTQYF.

The gene calls are TRBV7-2 and TRBJ2-1, with TRBD2 identical over 8 bases. The V gene end was trimmed by 8 bases and the J gene end by 1 base; junction bases not matched to a gene: 10. In germline, CDR1 is SGHTA, CDR2 FQGNSA. This CDR3 is 16 amino acids long. Here the CDR3 DNA reads TGTGCCAGCGGGCGTCGGGGGGGGTTGTCCTACAATGAGCAGTTCTTC. Translated, it gives CASGRRGGLSYNEQFF.

The chain uses TRBV12-3 or TRBV12-4 and TRBJ1-3; D is undetermined. The CDR3 is 13 amino acids. V lost 7 bases, J lost 0 bases, and 7 bases lay in between. The CDR3 DNA reads TGTGCCAGCATGTTCCACTCTGGAAACACCATATATTTT. Translating gives CASMFHSGNTIYF.

This chain joins TRBV9 and TRBJ1-4; tentative D call: TRBD1 (6 bases). From germline, CDR1 is SGDLS and CDR2 YYNGEE. The CDR3 consists of 17 residues. The germline V and J ends were trimmed by 0 bases and 5 bases, with 17 bases remaining between them. The CDR3 DNA is TGTGCCAGCAGCGTAGGCGGGGGGCGCGGAGTAAATGAAAAACTGTTTTTT. Residues: CASSVGGGRGVNEKLFF.

This clone was recorded at least ten times. The J gene is TRBJ1-5, the V gene TRBV4-1; TRBD1 matches at 7 bases. CDR3 size: 15 residues. V shed 3 bases and J 7 bases; nucleotides not matched to a gene: 9. Germline lookup yields CDR1 MGHRA and CDR2 YSYEKL. The CDR3 DNA reads TGCGCCAGCAGCCATTCCGGGACAGATCGGCAGCCCCAGCATTTT. Encoded protein: CASSHSGTDRQPQHF.

The chain uses TRBV28 and TRBJ2-4; 7 bases agree with TRBD2. The CDR3 length is 14 residues. V trimming: 2 bases; J trimming: 7 bases; junction bases outside the gene matches: 5. Germline V gives CDR1 MDHEN, CDR2 SYDVKM. In DNA form, the CDR3 reads TGTGCCAGCAGTTTACTGGGGGGGGAGAACATTCAGTACTTC. Encoded protein: CASSLLGGENIQYF.

J is TRBJ2-3 and V is TRBV6-5; possible D gene TRBD2, 5 bases. Germline V lookup: CDR1 MNHEY, CDR2 SVGAGI. CDR3 length: 14 residues. Trimming pared 7 bases from V and 2 bases from J, leaving 13 bases between. CDR3 sequence reads: CASTRGIDTDTQYF. The CDR3 nucleotides are TGTGCCAGCACTCGAGGGATCGACACAGATACGCAGTATTTT.

This clone was detected only a few times. This rearrangement joins TRBV3-1 (or the pseudogene TRBV3-2) to TRBJ2-1; no reliable D call. V shed 1 base and J shed 7 bases, with 8 bases lying between them. Germline V gene data show CDR1 as LGHDT and CDR2 as YNNKEL (reference sequence). The CDR3 is 13 residues long. CDR3 loop: CASSQVFGNEQFF. CDR3 bases: TGTGCCAGCAGCCAAGTCTTCGGGAATGAGCAGTTCTTC.

This clone was seen just once. The chain links TRBV20-1 to TRBJ2-5; 8 positions match TRBD2. Germline V gene lookup returns CDR1 DFQATT and CDR2 SNEGSKA (reference sequence). The CDR3 sequence is 14 residues long. The V gene end was trimmed by 3 bases and the J gene end by 2 bases; junction bases not matched to a gene: 5. The CDR3 here is CSASSSGSQETQYF. CDR3 DNA: TGCAGTGCTAGTAGCAGCGGGAGTCAAGAGACCCAGTACTTC.

The chain links TRBV28 to TRBJ2-7; D may be TRBD2 (6 bases). Germline V gene lookup returns CDR1 MDHEN and CDR2 SYDVKM. This CDR3 is built from 13 residues. In nucleotides, the CDR3 is TGTGGGGGAGGCAAGGGCTCATTCTACGAGCAGTACTTC. Protein product: CGGGKGSFYEQYF.

This clone was recorded once. V and J are TRBV24-1 and TRBJ1-1; 8 bases map to TRBD1. CDR1 KGHDR and CDR2 SFDVKD come from the germline V gene. The CDR3 contains 14 residues. V shed 4 bases and J 1 base; nucleotides not matched to a gene: 1. For the CDR3, the DNA is TGTGCCACCAGTGAAACAGGGGGGAACACTGAAGCTTTCTTT. It is translated as CATSETGGNTEAFF.

V is TRBV14 and J is TRBJ1-1; no firm D call. This CDR3 spans 16 amino acids. The V gene lost 1 base and the J gene lost 0 bases, with 12 bases spanning the gap. Germline V lookup: CDR1 SGHDN, CDR2 FVKESK. The CDR3 sequence is CASSQGRARLNTEAFF. As DNA, the CDR3 is TGTGCCAGCAGCCAAGGGAGGGCACGGTTGAACACTGAAGCTTTCTTT.